This TCR beta chain stems from a study of CD4+ T cells in melanoma. On this clone itself: Its antigen is unknown.

Germline loops: CDR1 MNHEY, CDR2 SMNVEV (reference sequence). V shed 5 bases and J 9 bases; nucleotides not matched to a gene: 10. This CDR3 is built from 16 residues. TCRdb's table, derived via immunoSEQ multiplex PCR, lists solely in-frame clones and lacks some. The sample includes about 110,000 clones, about nine tenths of them seen just once. Study-level results: Reportedly, melanoma neoantigen-specific CD4+ T cells showed varied differentiation states.

The receptor comes from a human donor with melanoma. Sequenced: peripheral blood. The chain couples TRBV27 to TRBJ1-6; 10 bases line up with TRBD1. The chain's CDR3 is CASSHYRDRGGSPLHF. The CDR3 coding sequence is TGTGCCAGCAGTCACTACCGGGACAGGGGCGGTTCACCCCTCCACTTT.